This TCR beta chain originates from a study of blood T cell repertoires in COVID-19. Study information: Sites across the United States, Italy and Spain contributed samples from acute and convalescent COVID-19.

Per the germline V gene, CDR1 is SGHVS and CDR2 is FNYEAQ. There are 16 residues in the CDR3. Trimming removed 2 bases from V and 0 bases from J, with 11 bases in between. Original data processing: For nucleated cells, counts were estimated from reference gene primer amplification. Method: immunoSEQ multiplex PCR; TCRdb's copy keeps in-frame clones and lacks some. For V, J and clone size, that table is used; D and trimming come from the DNA. The sample has 230,000 or so clones; about 80% are singletons. The chain couples TRBV7-6 to TRBJ2-1; D not resolved. The TCR was taken from a middle-aged man with active or convalescent COVID-19. Sequencing input: peripheral blood. CDR3 nucleotides: TGTGCCAGCAGCTTACGCTACCGGAGCTCCTACAATGAGCAGTTCTTC. It translates to CASSLRYRSSYNEQFF.